The 27 T cell receptor beta chains below were found in one sample sequenced in a study of cytomegalovirus exposure and HLA in healthy donors. Clones were sequenced by immunoSEQ multiplex PCR, and TCRdb holds only the in-frame ones, with some missing. Counted here are roughly 50,000 clones, over 85% occurring once; the ten biggest clones make up around 1.1%. The specimen was PBMCs. The receptor source for this set is a man aged 18 to 30 in good health and CMV-seronegative.

This clone was picked up a small number of times. This chain joins TRBV15 and TRBJ2-1, with D possibly TRBD2 on 6 matching bases. Germline values: CDR1 LNHNV, CDR2 YYDKDF (reference sequence). The CDR3 is made up of 15 amino acids. Trimming took 5 bases from V and 4 from J, leaving 15 bases between them. The CDR3 DNA is TGTGCCACCAGCGGCGGACGGGACTTTTACAATGAGCAGTTCTTC. Translated: CATSGGRDFYNEQFF. The full variable domain, rest sourced from reference TRBV15 and TRBJ2-1, is DAMVIQNPRYQVTQFGKPVTLSCSQTLNHNVMYWYQQKSSQAPKLLFHYYDKDFNNEADTPDNFQSRRPNTSFCFLDIRSPGLGDTAMYLCATSGGRDFYNEQFFGPGTRLTVL.

The chain employs TRBV6-5 and TRBJ1-1, with TRBD1 matching over 7 bases. The CDR3 consists of 12 residues. V lost 3 bases and J lost 8; bases outside the gene matches: 3. Germline V lookup: CDR1 MNHEY, CDR2 SVGAGI. The CDR3 here is CASSYTTGEAFF. The DNA for the CDR3 is TGTGCCAGCAGTTATACGACAGGGGAAGCTTTCTTT.

This clone was picked up a small number of times. J is TRBJ2-7 and V is TRBV18; 7 bases match TRBD2. The CDR3 runs to 15 residues. The J segment lost 3 bases and the V segment lost 1 base, leaving 6 bases of the junction unmatched. CDR1 and CDR2 from the germline V gene are KGHSH and LQKENI. CDR3 amino acids: CASSPREGPLYEQYF. The CDR3 DNA reads TGTGCCAGCTCACCACGGGAGGGCCCGCTCTACGAGCAGTACTTC.

The genes are TRBV15 and TRBJ1-3; TRBD1 is a possible D gene (6 bases). Trimming left V 1 base short and J 3 bases short, with 22 bases between. The CDR3 spans 19 residues. Germline CDR1 LNHNV, CDR2 YYDKDF (reference sequence). DNA of the CDR3: TGTGCCACCAGCAGAGTAAGAACCCGGGGGGCAGACATTGGAAACACCATATATTTT. It is translated as CATSRVRTRGADIGNTIYF.

The chain carries TRBV30 and TRBJ2-6, with D possibly matching TRBD1 (5 bases). This CDR3 region has 14 residues. Germline CDR1 reads GTSNPN; CDR2 reads SVGIG (reference sequence). Trimming left V 5 bases short and J 0 bases short, with 8 bases between. Written as DNA, the CDR3 is TGTGCCTGGGACAGAAACTCTGGGGCCAACGTCCTGACTTTC. This translates into CAWDRNSGANVLTF. Full variable domain (missing parts from reference TRBV30 and TRBJ2-6): SQTIHQWPATLVQPVGSPLSLECTVEGTSNPNLYWYRQAAGRGLQLLFYSVGIGQISSEVPQNLSASRPQDRQFILSSKKLLLSDSGFYLCAWDRNSGANVLTFGAGSRLTVL.

This clone has only a few counts. The V gene is TRBV6-1, the J gene TRBJ2-1, with 8 bases that match TRBD2. The CDR3 contains 15 residues. V shed 2 bases, J shed 7 bases, and the junction held 7 bases outside the gene matches. Germline assignment: CDR1 MNHNS and CDR2 SASEGT. The CDR3 spells CASSEFSGGPNEQFF. The CDR3 DNA is TGTGCCAGCAGTGAATTTTCGGGAGGGCCAAATGAGCAGTTCTTC.

CDR3 in amino acids: CASSLASGRSEQYF. Written as DNA, the CDR3 is TGTGCCAGCAGCTTAGCTAGCGGGAGGAGCGAGCAGTACTTC. The gene calls are TRBV5-6 and TRBJ2-7; 11 nucleotides agree with TRBD2. V gave up 2 bases and J gave up 6 bases; unmatched junction bases: 4. The germline gives CDR1 SGHDT, CDR2 YYEEEE. The CDR3 consists of 14 residues.

This sequence joins TRBV5-4 and TRBJ1-1, with 9 bases lining up with TRBD1. Germline CDR1 is SGHNT and CDR2 is YYREEE (reference sequence). V was clipped by 4 bases and J by 6 bases; unmatched bases: 7. The CDR3 length is 14 residues. The CDR3 region has the DNA TGTGCCAGCAGCAAGGACAGGGGCGCCTCTGAAGCTTTCTTT. It yields the protein CASSKDRGASEAFF.

The chain uses TRBV5-1 and TRBJ2-7; 7 bases align to TRBD1. The V segment lost 0 bases and the J segment 6 bases; nucleotides outside the gene matches: 3. The CDR3 loop spans 13 amino acids. Germline V gene lookup returns CDR1 SGHRS and CDR2 YFSETQ. This CDR3 is CASSLEGASEQYF. CDR3 nucleotides: TGCGCCAGCAGCTTGGAGGGGGCTAGCGAGCAGTACTTC. Full variable domain (rest looked up from reference TRBV5-1 and TRBJ2-7): KAGVTQTPRYLIKTRGQQVTLSCSPISGHRSVSWYQQTPGQGLQFLFEYFSETQRNKGNFPGRFSGRQFSNSRSEMNVSTLELGDSALYLCASSLEGASEQYFGPGTRLTVT.

This sequence joins TRBV28 and TRBJ2-7; 7 positions agree with TRBD2. Germline assignment: CDR1 MDHEN and CDR2 SYDVKM. This CDR3 comprises 13 residues. Unmatched junction bases numbered 3, after V lost 4 bases and J lost 3 bases. CDR3 in DNA: TGTGCCAGCAGTTGGGGAGGGAGCTACGAGCAGTACTTC. Encoded protein: CASSWGGSYEQYF.

This clone was detected only once. The CDR3 loop reads CAWSASRLTNEQFF. The CDR3, as DNA: TGTGCCTGGAGTGCTTCACGGTTAACCAATGAGCAGTTCTTC. This chain joins TRBV30 and TRBJ2-1; D uncertain. This CDR3 has 14 amino acids. CDR1 GTSNPN and CDR2 SVGIG come from the germline V gene (reference sequence). Trimming pared 1 base from V and 6 bases from J, leaving 13 bases between.

In this sample, this clone turned up a few times. This sequence joins TRBV6-5 and TRBJ2-1; TRBD1 might be the D (6 bases). The germline CDR1 and CDR2 sequences are MNHEY and SVGAGI. V lost 5 bases, J lost 3 bases, and 11 bases lay in between. The CDR3 totals 14 residues. The CDR3 DNA is TGTGCCAGCAGTCCGCCGGACAGCTACAATGAGCAGTTCTTC. Encoded protein: CASSPPDSYNEQFF.

In this sample, this clone turned up once. The chain joins TRBV10-3 to TRBJ1-2, with 9 bases fitting TRBD1. Germline loops: CDR1 ENHRY, CDR2 SYGVKD. The J segment lost 3 bases and the V segment lost 6 bases, leaving 5 bases of the junction unmatched. The CDR3 loop spans 14 amino acids. CDR3 coding DNA: TGTGCCATCAGCCGGACAGGGGAGGACTATGGCTACACCTTC. Protein: CAISRTGEDYGYTF.

The CDR3 protein is CASSPWAGYTF. CDR3 DNA: TGTGCCAGCTCACCCTGGGCTGGCTACACCTTC. This rearrangement joins TRBV6-6 to TRBJ1-2; D unclear. The V gene's germline CDR1 is MNHNY and CDR2 SVGAGI (reference sequence). With 8 bases removed from V and 7 bases from J, the gap between germline ends came to 11 bases. The CDR3 is 11 amino acids.

The chain joins TRBV28 to TRBJ2-1; maybe TRBD1 (6 bases). The CDR3 sequence is 16 residues long. V gave up 2 bases and J gave up 0 bases, with 11 bases separating them. From germline, CDR1 is MDHEN and CDR2 SYDVKM. DNA of the CDR3: TGTGCCAGCAGTTTACCCTTAGGGGGCTCCTACAATGAGCAGTTCTTC. Translation: CASSLPLGGSYNEQFF.

The V gene is TRBV7-3, the J gene TRBJ1-1, with 7 bases aligning to TRBD1. Germline V gives CDR1 SGHTA, CDR2 FQGTGA. CDR3 length: 14 amino acids. V trimming: 5 bases; J trimming: 4 bases; junction bases outside the gene matches: 7. CDR3 loop: CASSPTGVGTEAFF. CDR3 coding DNA: TGTGCCAGCAGCCCTACAGGGGTGGGCACTGAAGCTTTCTTT.

The chain employs TRBV27 and TRBJ2-1, with TRBD1 matching over 8 bases. This CDR3 has 13 residues. Germline-derived CDR1 and CDR2 are MNHEY and SMNVEV (reference sequence). The junction had 6 bases not matched to a gene; V was cut back by 5 bases and J by 9 bases. The chain's CDR3 is CASSTGGLLEQFF. CDR3 coding DNA: TGTGCCAGCAGTACAGGGGGGCTTCTTGAGCAGTTCTTC.

This chain joins TRBV11-2 and TRBJ2-7, with 11 bases identical to TRBD1. Germline CDR1 is SGHAT and CDR2 is FQNNGV. Unmatched junction bases numbered 5, after V lost 5 bases and J lost 2 bases. The CDR3 has 15 residues. CDR3 nucleotides: TGTGCCAGCAGCCACGGGACAGGGGGACCCTACGAGCAGTACTTC. The encoded protein is CASSHGTGGPYEQYF.

V usage is TRBV6-6 and J usage is TRBJ1-1; 7 nucleotides line up with TRBD1. With V trimmed by 6 bases and J by 7 bases, 5 bases remained unmatched. Per the germline V gene, CDR1 is MNHNY and CDR2 is SVGAGI (reference sequence). The CDR3 length is 12 residues. CDR3 coding DNA: TGTGCCAGCAGAGGGGGCGCCGGTGAAGCTTTCTTT. Residues: CASRGGAGEAFF.

This chain uses TRBV2 with TRBJ2-5; 9 bases match TRBD2. The V gene's germline CDR1 is SNHLY and CDR2 FYNNEI. The CDR3 runs to 15 residues. The V and J ends lost 4 bases and 5 bases, in that order; junction bases with no gene match: 8. The CDR3 DNA reads as TGTGCCAGCAGTGGAAGAAGCGGGAGGTTGGAGACCCAGTACTTC. As protein: CASSGRSGRLETQYF.

This chain joins TRBV6-5 and TRBJ2-7; D is possibly TRBD2 (7 bases). This CDR3 comprises 15 residues. Germline CDR1 and CDR2: MNHEY and SVGAGI. Trimming pared 0 bases from V and 2 bases from J, leaving 11 bases between. The CDR3: CASSYSAGQPYEQYF. Written as DNA, the CDR3 is TGTGCCAGCAGTTACTCAGCGGGACAACCCTACGAGCAGTACTTC.

This chain links TRBV2 with TRBJ2-1; 10 bases match TRBD2. There are 17 residues in the CDR3. CDR1 is SNHLY, CDR2 FYNNEI, per germline. V lost 7 bases and J lost 2; bases outside the gene matches: 11. The CDR3, as DNA: TGTGCCAGCAAGCGGGAGGGGAGTCTAGGACCCTACAATGAGCAGTTCTTC. This sequence encodes CASKREGSLGPYNEQFF.

CDR3 protein: CASSSTGLPAADTQYF. The CDR3 DNA follows: TGTGCCAGCAGTTCTACGGGACTCCCGGCCGCAGATACGCAGTATTTT. The rearrangement joins TRBV28 to TRBJ2-3; possible D gene TRBD2, 6 bases. V lost 4 bases, J lost 4 bases, and 18 bases lay in between. The CDR3 spans 16 residues. Germline values: CDR1 MDHEN, CDR2 SYDVKM.

The chain combines TRBV7-8 with TRBJ2-7; TRBD2 agrees at 9 bases. The CDR3 runs to 15 residues. Looked up from germline, CDR1 is SGHVS and CDR2 is FQNEAQ. With V trimmed by 1 base and J by 2 bases, 3 bases remained unmatched. DNA for the CDR3: TGTGCCAGCAGCTTAGAACAGCGGGGGGCCTACGAGCAGTACTTC. Translated: CASSLEQRGAYEQYF.

The chain joins TRBV7-9 to TRBJ1-2, with a possible D match to TRBD1 (6 bases). Trimming cost V 5 bases and J 3 bases, with 22 bases left between them. This CDR3 is 17 amino acids long. From germline, CDR1 is SEHNR and CDR2 FQNEAQ (reference sequence). The CDR3 sequence: CASSQLRSTAGDYGYTF. In DNA form, the CDR3 reads TGTGCCAGCAGCCAACTTCGATCCACGGCAGGGGACTATGGCTACACCTTC.

This chain joins TRBV18 and TRBJ2-6, with TRBD1 matching over 7 bases. CDR1 is KGHSH and CDR2 is LQKENI in the germline V gene. The J segment lost 4 bases and the V segment lost 4 bases, leaving 4 bases of the junction unmatched. The CDR3 has 15 amino acids. The CDR3 nucleotides read TGTGCCAGCTCACGACAGGGTGCCGGGGCCAACGTCCTGACTTTC. The encoded protein is CASSRQGAGANVLTF.

This chain uses TRBV4-2 with TRBJ1-1; D may be TRBD1 (6 bases). CDR3 length equals 16 residues. V lost 5 bases and J 0 bases, leaving 16 bases between the germline ends. In germline, CDR1 is LGHNA, CDR2 YNFKEQ. DNA of the CDR3: TGTGCCAGCAGCTTCCCAGGGGTGCAAATGAACACTGAAGCTTTCTTT. Amino acid sequence: CASSFPGVQMNTEAFF.